This T cell receptor beta chain was found in a study of Ad26.COV2.S vaccination and SARS-CoV-2 variants. Study-level background: Into the muscle, Ad26.COV2.S was dosed once or twice, 56 days apart. Study outcomes and limitations: Whether participants received vaccine or placebo, their non-spike TCR breadth was similar. Placebo recipients trailed vaccine recipients in spike-specific TCR breadth.

A remark on this clone: Its antigen is currently unknown.

As for treatment: some 20 received Ad26.COV2.S at low or high dose, single or two shots; roughly 5 received placebo; per-sample allocation not given. On day 63 after the first injection, vaccine and placebo recipients gave samples. Profiling relied on immunoSEQ multiplex PCR, and the TCRdb table lists in-frame clones only, not all of them. This sample has a few hundred thousand clones, with about 92% found just once. This CDR3 has 13 residues. Germline loops: CDR1 SGHTA, CDR2 FQGNSA. The V end was cut by 5 bases, the J end by 7 bases, with 14 bases between. J is TRBJ1-2 and V is TRBV7-2; possible D gene TRBD1, 6 bases. The sample here was peripheral blood, taken in a trial of Ad26.COV2.S vaccine versus placebo. This TCR derives from a person between 18 and 59 years old who received the Ad26.COV2.S COVID-19 vaccine or a placebo. CDR3 DNA: TGTGCCAGCAGCCCTGGCCGGGGGGCTGGCTACACCTTC. It is translated as CASSPGRGAGYTF.